These 24 T cell receptor beta chains came from one sample sequenced in a study of blood T cell repertoires in COVID-19. Profiling relied on immunoSEQ multiplex PCR, and the TCRdb table lists in-frame clones only, not all of them. The data hold over 200,000 clones, with roughly 88% observed a single time. Sequenced input: PBMCs or T cells enriched from blood (not recorded which). These receptor sequences come from a woman between 40 and 55 years old with acute COVID-19.

This clone was counted a single time. The chain employs TRBV19 and TRBJ2-7; 12 positions match TRBD2. Germline lookup yields CDR1 LNHDA and CDR2 SQIVND (reference sequence). The ends lost 5 bases at V and 2 bases at J; junction bases unmatched: 7. CDR3 length equals 16 residues. The CDR3 region has the DNA TGTGCCAGTAGTGCACTAGCGGGGGGCAGACCCTACGAGCAGTACTTC. This codes for CASSALAGGRPYEQYF.

The chain carries TRBV6-4 and TRBJ1-1, with a weak D call TRBD1 (5 bases). Trimming shortened V by 3 bases and J by 4 bases, and 9 bases separated the two germline ends. The germline V gene has CDR1 MRHNA and CDR2 SNTAGT. The CDR3 totals 13 residues. CDR3 loop: CASSDKGRTEAFF. CDR3 nucleotides: TGTGCCAGCAGTGATAAGGGGCGCACTGAAGCTTTCTTT.

This chain links TRBV5-1 with TRBJ2-3, with 12 bases that match TRBD2. The CDR3 contains 17 residues. V lost 3 bases to trimming and J lost 0 bases; unmatched junction nucleotides: 5. CDR1 is SGHRS, CDR2 YFSETQ, per germline. CDR3 sequence reads: CASSWPLAGGSTDTQYF. CDR3 nucleotides: TGCGCCAGCAGCTGGCCCCTAGCGGGAGGGAGCACAGATACGCAGTATTTT.

V is TRBV2 and J is TRBJ1-4; 7 nucleotides align to TRBD1. Germline CDR1 SNHLY, CDR2 FYNNEI. With 5 bases clipped from V and 4 bases from J, the junction kept 4 bases outside the gene matches. The CDR3 extends over 14 amino acids. The CDR3 protein is CASSWTGINEKLFF. CDR3 in DNA: TGTGCCAGCAGTTGGACAGGTATTAATGAAAAACTGTTTTTT.

The gene calls are TRBV15 and TRBJ1-1; no definite D call. Germline V CDR1 and CDR2: LNHNV, YYDKDF (reference sequence). This CDR3 has 13 residues. V gave up 0 bases and J gave up 10 bases, with 12 bases separating them. CDR3 in amino acids: CATSRDTASGAFF. Here the CDR3 DNA reads TGTGCCACCAGCAGAGATACGGCCAGCGGAGCTTTCTTT. The whole variable domain, filled in from reference TRBV15 and TRBJ1-1, reads DAMVIQNPRYQVTQFGKPVTLSCSQTLNHNVMYWYQQKSSQAPKLLFHYYDKDFNNEADTPDNFQSRRPNTSFCFLDIRSPGLGDTAMYLCATSRDTASGAFFGQGTRLTVV.

This chain joins TRBV29-1 and TRBJ1-2, with TRBD1 matching over 9 bases. Germline V CDR1 and CDR2: SQVTM, ANQGSEA. The length of the CDR3 is 14 residues. V shed 7 bases and J 2 bases; nucleotides not matched to a gene: 8. As DNA, the CDR3 is TGCAGCGCCAGCGGGACAGGGTTAAACTATGGCTACACCTTC. Its protein is CSASGTGLNYGYTF.

The chain uses TRBV6-6 and TRBJ1-1; TRBD1 might be the D (5 bases). The CDR3 sequence is 14 residues long. CDR1 is MNHNY, CDR2 SVGAGI, per germline (reference sequence). Trimming shortened V by 0 bases and J by 6 bases, and 11 bases separated the two germline ends. The CDR3 region is CASSYSQWGAEAFF. CDR3 DNA sequence: TGTGCCAGCAGTTACTCCCAGTGGGGGGCTGAAGCTTTCTTT.

Concerning this clone: Other DNA sequences of this sample code for an identical CDR3. This chain uses TRBV10-1 with TRBJ2-3, with TRBD2 identical over 7 bases. In germline, CDR1 is WNHNN, CDR2 SYGVQD (reference sequence). Losses at the gene ends were 0 bases for V and 4 bases for J; bases not matched to a gene: 1. This CDR3 region has 14 residues. CDR3 coding DNA: TGCGCCAGCAGTGAGTCGAGCGGGGCAGATACGCAGTATTTT. This codes for CASSESSGADTQYF.

The rearrangement uses TRBV19 and TRBJ1-3; 10 bases match TRBD1. The CDR3 runs 16 residues. With V trimmed by 4 bases and J by 2 bases, 5 bases remained unmatched. Germline V lookup: CDR1 LNHDA, CDR2 SQIVND (reference sequence). For the CDR3, the DNA is TGTGCCAGTAGTACCGCCGGGACAGGGGCTGGAAACACCATATATTTT. Its translation is CASSTAGTGAGNTIYF.

The chain has TRBV15 and TRBJ1-3; no reliable D call. The V gene's germline CDR1 is LNHNV and CDR2 YYDKDF (reference sequence). The CDR3 is made up of 19 amino acids. V was pared by 0 bases and J by 1 base, with 19 bases between. The CDR3 DNA reads as TGTGCCACCAGCAGAGATCCCAGATGGCGGATCGAATCTGGAAACACCATATATTTT. Encoded protein: CATSRDPRWRIESGNTIYF.

This chain links TRBV5-6 with TRBJ1-3, with 7 bases lining up with TRBD1. Trimming removed 4 bases from V and 6 bases from J; junction bases left unmatched: 4. There are 13 residues in the CDR3. Germline V lookup: CDR1 SGHDT, CDR2 YYEEEE. CDR3 bases: TGTGCCAGCAGCGCCGACAGGGAAAACACCATATATTTT. Its protein product is CASSADRENTIYF. The full variable domain, its missing parts supplied by reference TRBV5-6 and TRBJ1-3, is DAGVTQSPTHLIKTRGQQVTLRCSPKSGHDTVSWYQQALGQGPQFIFQYYEEEERQRGNFPDRFSGHQFPNYSSELNVNALLLGDSALYLCASSADRENTIYFGEGSWLTVV.

The rearrangement uses TRBV5-4 and TRBJ1-2; 7 bases agree with TRBD1. The germline V gene has CDR1 SGHNT and CDR2 YYREEE (reference sequence). The ends lost 3 bases at V and 7 bases at J; junction bases unmatched: 9. The CDR3 totals 14 residues. CDR3 sequence reads: CASSSITGDSGYTF. The DNA of the CDR3 is TGTGCCAGCAGCTCAATTACAGGGGACTCTGGCTACACCTTC.

V usage is TRBV4-3 and J usage is TRBJ2-2, with D unresolved. Germline values: CDR1 LGHNA, CDR2 YSLEER. V was shortened by 0 bases and J by 2 bases, with 16 bases between the two germline ends. This CDR3 contains 18 residues. In DNA form, the CDR3 reads TGCGCCAGCAGCCAAGAGATTTTACGGCAGGCCAACACCGGGGAGCTGTTTTTT. Translating it yields CASSQEILRQANTGELFF.

The chain recombines TRBV6-1 with TRBJ1-1; 12 bases fit TRBD1. V gave up 2 bases and J gave up 6 bases; unmatched junction bases: 10. This CDR3 has 17 amino acids. Germline V lookup: CDR1 MNHNS, CDR2 SASEGT. CDR3 residues: CASSEFGTGGFRAEAFF. CDR3 nucleotides: TGTGCCAGCAGTGAATTCGGGACAGGGGGCTTTAGGGCTGAAGCTTTCTTT.

The chain uses TRBV5-1 and TRBJ1-5, with D perhaps matching TRBD1 (6 bases). The CDR3 spans 14 residues. The germline V and J ends were trimmed by 3 bases and 0 bases, with 7 bases remaining between them. The germline gives CDR1 SGHRS, CDR2 YFSETQ. CDR3 DNA sequence: TGCGCCAGCAGCTCGACAGGTAGCAATCAGCCCCAGCATTTT. Residues: CASSSTGSNQPQHF. The variable domain in full, completed from reference TRBV5-1 and TRBJ1-5, reads KAGVTQTPRYLIKTRGQQVTLSCSPISGHRSVSWYQQTPGQGLQFLFEYFSETQRNKGNFPGRFSGRQFSNSRSEMNVSTLELGDSALYLCASSSTGSNQPQHFGDGTRLSIL.

The genes are TRBV10-3 and TRBJ2-7, with 7 bases that match TRBD1. Germline CDR1 is ENHRY and CDR2 is SYGVKD. The CDR3 runs 12 residues. J gave up 1 base and V 11 bases, and 5 bases lay outside the gene matches. The DNA for the CDR3 is TGTGCCGCCGGGACAGCTTCCTACGAGCAGTACTTC. Encoded protein: CAAGTASYEQYF.

The V call is TRBV6-5, the J call TRBJ2-1; 10 positions agree with TRBD2. V was pared by 2 bases and J by 5 bases, with 6 bases of the junction left unmatched. This CDR3 has 16 amino acids. The germline gives CDR1 MNHEY, CDR2 SVGAGI. CDR3 DNA sequence: TGTGCCAGCAGTTACCCTTCTAGCGGGAGAAACAATGAGCAGTTCTTC. This sequence encodes CASSYPSSGRNNEQFF.

The CDR3 is CASSKTGYNEQFF. DNA for the CDR3: TGTGCCAGTAGTAAAACAGGGTACAATGAGCAGTTCTTC. V and J are TRBV19 and TRBJ2-1, with D possibly TRBD1 on 6 matching bases. Deletions cut 4 bases from V and 4 bases from J, with 8 bases between. Germline V gives CDR1 LNHDA, CDR2 SQIVND (reference sequence). CDR3 length: 13 residues.

The chain employs TRBV6-5 and TRBJ2-5, with 8 nucleotides matching TRBD1. CDR3 length: 14 amino acids. V dropped 2 bases and J dropped 7; count of bases not matched to a gene: 6. In germline, CDR1 is MNHEY, CDR2 SVGAGI. The chain's CDR3 is CASSYAGTGVTQYF. In DNA, the CDR3 is TGTGCCAGCAGTTACGCTGGGACAGGTGTGACCCAGTACTTC.

The chain carries TRBV12-3 or TRBV12-4 and TRBJ2-7, with TRBD2 as a possible D gene (5 bases). V dropped 4 bases and J dropped 7 bases, with 11 bases sitting between them. The CDR3 extends over 12 amino acids. The DNA of the CDR3 is TGTGCCAGCAGTTATCGGGGTGGTGAGCAGTACGTC. Translating gives CASSYRGGEQYV.

The gene calls are TRBV19 and TRBJ1-3; D is undetermined. The V gene's germline CDR1 is LNHDA and CDR2 SQIVND (reference sequence). The germline V and J ends were trimmed by 3 bases and 4 bases, with 10 bases remaining between them. CDR3 size: 14 residues. This chain's CDR3 is CASSIKTAGNTIYF. CDR3 nucleotide sequence: TGTGCCAGTAGTATTAAAACAGCCGGAAACACCATATATTTT.

The chain joins TRBV6-2 or TRBV6-3 to TRBJ2-5; 9 bases are a match to TRBD1. J gave up 6 bases and V 5 bases, and 4 bases lay outside the gene matches. The CDR3 loop spans 13 amino acids. Germline values: CDR1 MNHEY, CDR2 SVGEGT. CDR3 in DNA: TGTGCCAGCAGTAGGACAGGGGAAAAGACCCAGTACTTC. Its translation is CASSRTGEKTQYF.

This CDR3 reads CASSRRDREETQYF. The CDR3 coding sequence is TGTGCCAGCAGCCGCCGGGACAGGGAAGAGACCCAGTACTTC. This chain uses TRBV5-4 with TRBJ2-5; TRBD1 matches 9 bases. Germline V gene sequence: CDR1 SGHNT, CDR2 YYREEE (reference sequence). The ends lost 4 bases at V and 3 bases at J; junction bases unmatched: 4. The CDR3 has 14 residues.

As to this clone: Other DNA sequences in this specimen translate into the identical CDR3. The V and J genes are TRBV5-1 and TRBJ1-6; 8 bases agree with TRBD1. The CDR3 runs 14 residues. In germline, CDR1 is SGHRS, CDR2 YFSETQ. With 4 bases clipped from V and 9 bases from J, the junction kept 6 bases outside the gene matches. The CDR3 protein is CASSPGTGGSPLHF. The CDR3 DNA reads TGCGCCAGCAGCCCGGGGACAGGAGGTTCACCCCTCCACTTT.